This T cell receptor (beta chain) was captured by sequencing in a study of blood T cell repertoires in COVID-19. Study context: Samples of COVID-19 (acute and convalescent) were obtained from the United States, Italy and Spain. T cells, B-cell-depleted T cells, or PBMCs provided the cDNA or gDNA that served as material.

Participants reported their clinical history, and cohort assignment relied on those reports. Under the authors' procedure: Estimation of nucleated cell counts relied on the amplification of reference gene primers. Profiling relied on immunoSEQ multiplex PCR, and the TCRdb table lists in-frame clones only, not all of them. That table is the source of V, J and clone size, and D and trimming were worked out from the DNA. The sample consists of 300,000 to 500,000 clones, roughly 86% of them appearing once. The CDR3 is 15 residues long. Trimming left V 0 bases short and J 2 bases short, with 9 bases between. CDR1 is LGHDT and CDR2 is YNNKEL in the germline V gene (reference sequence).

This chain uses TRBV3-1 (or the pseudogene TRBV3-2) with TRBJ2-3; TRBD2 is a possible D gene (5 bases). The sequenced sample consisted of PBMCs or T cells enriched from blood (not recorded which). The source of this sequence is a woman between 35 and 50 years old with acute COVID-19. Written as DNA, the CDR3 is TGTGCCAGCAGCCAAGATGAGCGGTACACAGATACGCAGTATTTT. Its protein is CASSQDERYTDTQYF.